The entry below gives a single TCR beta chain sequence along with its context. Antigen specificity is unknown. There are 14 residues in the CDR3. Trimming took off 3 bases at V and 5 bases at J, with 13 bases between the two ends. Germline V lookup: CDR1 SGHDN, CDR2 FVKESK. This record belongs to a study of T cells in Graves' hyperthyroidism and ophthalmopathy. Study-wide points: Most thyroid clonotypes expanded above 0.001 were also detected in blood. With a median lead of about 6.9 months before onset, the model predicted ophthalmopathy. From stable hyperthyroidism, ophthalmopathy was separated by a 13 V-J model.

It was RNA transcripts that yielded the amplified TCR beta CDR3 regions. HTBI primers were employed in a first-round RT-PCR of the TCR CDR3. TCRdb redid the calling of the multiplex PCR reads with MiXCR, one entry per CDR3 protein. The table lists 490,000 or so distinct CDR3 sequences, about 20% of them singletons. The diagnostic basis comprised clinical symptoms, serum thyroxine and TRAb, thyroid ultrasound and orbital computed tomography. The specimen sequenced was blood. The chain joins TRBV14 to TRBJ2-5, with D hard to call. The TCR originated in a woman in her seventies with Graves' ophthalmopathy. The CDR3 region is CASSHLSREETQYF. The CDR3 DNA reads TGTGCCAGCAGCCATTTGTCACGAGAGGAGACCCAGTACTTC.